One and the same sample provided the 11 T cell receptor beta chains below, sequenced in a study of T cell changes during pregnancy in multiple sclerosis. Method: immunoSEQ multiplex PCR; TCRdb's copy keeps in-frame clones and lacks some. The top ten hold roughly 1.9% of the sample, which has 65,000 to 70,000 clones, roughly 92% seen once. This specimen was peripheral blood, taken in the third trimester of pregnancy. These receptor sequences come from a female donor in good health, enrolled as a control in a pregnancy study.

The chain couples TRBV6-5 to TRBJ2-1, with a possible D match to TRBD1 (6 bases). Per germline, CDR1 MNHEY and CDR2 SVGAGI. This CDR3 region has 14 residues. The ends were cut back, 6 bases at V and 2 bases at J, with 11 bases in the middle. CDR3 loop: CASREGVPYNEQFF. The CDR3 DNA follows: TGTGCCAGCAGAGAGGGGGTACCCTACAATGAGCAGTTCTTC.

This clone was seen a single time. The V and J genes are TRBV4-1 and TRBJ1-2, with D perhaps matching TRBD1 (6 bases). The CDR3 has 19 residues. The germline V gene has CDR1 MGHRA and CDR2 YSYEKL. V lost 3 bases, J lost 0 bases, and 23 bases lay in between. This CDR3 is CASSQLQGSDIRANYGYTF. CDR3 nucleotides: TGCGCCAGCAGCCAGCTCCAGGGGAGTGACATTAGAGCTAACTATGGCTACACCTTC.

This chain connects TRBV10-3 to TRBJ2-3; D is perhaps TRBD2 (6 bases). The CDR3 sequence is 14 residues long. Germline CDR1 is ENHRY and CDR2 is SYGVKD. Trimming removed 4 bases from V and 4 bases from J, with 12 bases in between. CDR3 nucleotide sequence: TGTGCCATCAGTGTTGACGGGGAGGCAGATACGCAGTATTTT. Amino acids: CAISVDGEADTQYF.

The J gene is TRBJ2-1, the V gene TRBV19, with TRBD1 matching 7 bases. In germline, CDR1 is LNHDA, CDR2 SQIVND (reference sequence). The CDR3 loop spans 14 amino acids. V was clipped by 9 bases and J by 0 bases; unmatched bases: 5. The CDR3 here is CASRQGFSYNEQFF. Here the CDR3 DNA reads TGTGCCAGCAGACAGGGCTTCTCCTACAATGAGCAGTTCTTC.

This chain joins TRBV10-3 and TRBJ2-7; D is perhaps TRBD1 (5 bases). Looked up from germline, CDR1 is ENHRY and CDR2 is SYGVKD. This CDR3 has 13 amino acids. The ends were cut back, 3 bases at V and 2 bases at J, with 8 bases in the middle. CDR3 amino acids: CAISDQGTYEQYF. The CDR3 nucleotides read TGTGCCATCAGTGATCAGGGAACCTACGAGCAGTACTTC.

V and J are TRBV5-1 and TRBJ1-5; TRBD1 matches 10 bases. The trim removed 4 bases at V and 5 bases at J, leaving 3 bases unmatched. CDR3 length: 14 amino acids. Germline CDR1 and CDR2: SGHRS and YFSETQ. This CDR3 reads CASSLGQGDQPQHF. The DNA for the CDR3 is TGCGCCAGCAGCCTTGGACAGGGGGATCAGCCCCAGCATTTT.

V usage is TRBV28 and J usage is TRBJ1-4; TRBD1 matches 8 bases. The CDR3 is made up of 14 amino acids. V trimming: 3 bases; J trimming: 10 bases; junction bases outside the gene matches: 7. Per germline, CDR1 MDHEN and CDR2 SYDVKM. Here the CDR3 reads CASSFPGTGAKLFF. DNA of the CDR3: TGTGCCAGCAGTTTCCCCGGGACAGGAGCAAAACTGTTTTTT.

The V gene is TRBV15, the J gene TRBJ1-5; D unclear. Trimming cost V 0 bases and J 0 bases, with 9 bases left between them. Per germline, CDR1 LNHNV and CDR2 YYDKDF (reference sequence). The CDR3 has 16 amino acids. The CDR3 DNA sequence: TGTGCCACCAGCAGAGATGGGCAGATTAGCAATCAGCCCCAGCATTTT. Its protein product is CATSRDGQISNQPQHF.

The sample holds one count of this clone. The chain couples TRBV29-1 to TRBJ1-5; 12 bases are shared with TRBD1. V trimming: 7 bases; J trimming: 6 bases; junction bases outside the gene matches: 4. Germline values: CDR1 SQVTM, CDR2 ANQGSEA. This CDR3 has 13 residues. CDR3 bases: TGCAGCGGGGGACAGGGGGCTGGTCAGCCCCAGCATTTT. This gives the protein CSGGQGAGQPQHF.

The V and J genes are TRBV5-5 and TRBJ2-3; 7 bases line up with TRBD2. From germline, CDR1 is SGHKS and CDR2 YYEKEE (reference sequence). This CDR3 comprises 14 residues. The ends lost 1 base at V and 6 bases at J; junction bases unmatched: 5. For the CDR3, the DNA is TGTGCCAGCAGCTTGATAGCGGGTGGGGATACGCAGTATTTT. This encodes CASSLIAGGDTQYF.

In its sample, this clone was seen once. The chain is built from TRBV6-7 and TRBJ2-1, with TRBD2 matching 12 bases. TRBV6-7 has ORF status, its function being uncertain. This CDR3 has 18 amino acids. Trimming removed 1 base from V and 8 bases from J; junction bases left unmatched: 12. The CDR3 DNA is TGTGCCAGCAGTTACTTTTTCCCGACTAGCGGGAGAACCCATGAGCAGTTCTTC. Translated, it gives CASSYFFPTSGRTHEQFF.